This T cell receptor beta chain was identified during a study of tissue T cells after allogeneic stem cell transplantation. As to time point: mouse harvest day 14 after allogeneic transplant. Each mouse received 10^7 T-cell-depleted marrow cells plus 10^6 splenic CD5+ T cells by tail vein. Sequencing used immunoSEQ multiplex PCR; TCRdb keeps in-frame clones, though not all of them. Seen here are approximately 8,800 clones, more than 35% observed once, and the top ten hold less than 3.5%. This clone is medium-sized (0.01 to 0.1%) within its sample. The gene names given are mouse names. The read ends 1 residue shy of where the CDR3 ends; the end is completed using the germline J gene. Other DNA sequences within the sample encode an identical CDR3. Trimming cost V 1 base and J 3 bases; bases outside gene matches: 0. This CDR3 contains 13 residues. Looked up from germline, CDR1 is KGHPV and CDR2 is FQNQEV (reference sequence).

J is TRBJ2-7 and V is TRBV26, with TRBD2 matching over 7 bases. The receptor's source is a female BALB/c mouse given C57BL/6 T cells with graft-versus-host disease after an allogeneic hematopoietic cell transplant. The sequenced material came from skin. The CDR3 bases that were read are TGTGCCAGCAGTCTGTTGGGGGGCTATGAACAGTAC. Its translation: CASSLLGGYEQY. The complete CDR3 protein is CASSLLGGYEQYF.